The clone carrying this T cell receptor (beta chain) showed up just a few times. Its antigen is not known. The data were produced by immunoSEQ multiplex PCR, yet TCRdb's version contains in-frame clones alone and is incomplete. This sample has thousands of clones, with roughly 80% found just once. Frozen unsorted single-cell suspensions supplied the genomic DNA. This sample is drawn from a study of immune cell composition in non-small cell lung cancer. Study-level information: Lung adenocarcinoma or squamous carcinoma made up most tumours. Study-level results: Squamous lung tumours showed higher top 10 clone scores and clonality than adenocarcinomas. TIL tumour reactivity correlated with maximal tumour-associated clone frequency in adenocarcinoma.

The TCR was taken from a human donor with non-small cell lung cancer. Sequenced sample: lung tumor tissue.

The CDR3 DNA reads TGTGCCAGCAGTGAAAACAGGGCCTACGAGCAGTACTTC. Its protein product is CASSENRAYEQYF. The chain has TRBV2 and TRBJ2-7; D might be TRBD1 (6 bases). This CDR3 comprises 13 residues. Germline lookup yields CDR1 SNHLY and CDR2 FYNNEI. V was pared by 2 bases and J by 2 bases, with 7 bases between.